This T cell receptor beta chain was recovered during a study of blood T cell repertoires in COVID-19. About the study: Sites in the United States, Italy and Spain provided acute and convalescent COVID-19 samples. Sample material is recorded as cDNA or gDNA derived from T cells, B-cell-depleted T cells, or PBMCs.

In this sample, this clone turned up a few times. In the authors' methods: Estimates of nucleated cell counts were drawn from the amplification of reference gene primers. Generated by immunoSEQ multiplex PCR, the TCRdb table keeps only in-frame clones and is missing some. For V, J and clone size, that table is used; D and trimming come from the DNA. In the table there are approximately 75,000 clones, roughly 85% of which are singletons. The V gene's germline CDR1 is SGHVS and CDR2 FNYEAQ. The CDR3 covers 16 residues. Losses at the gene ends were 0 bases for V and 8 bases for J; bases not matched to a gene: 7.

J is TRBJ2-1 and V is TRBV7-6, with 10 positions matching TRBD2. This sequence was found in an elderly man with acute or convalescent COVID-19. The sequencing input was peripheral blood. Here the CDR3 DNA reads TGTGCCAGCAGCTTAGCGCTAGCGGGAGAGTTGGATGAGCAGTTCTTC. The encoded protein is CASSLALAGELDEQFF.